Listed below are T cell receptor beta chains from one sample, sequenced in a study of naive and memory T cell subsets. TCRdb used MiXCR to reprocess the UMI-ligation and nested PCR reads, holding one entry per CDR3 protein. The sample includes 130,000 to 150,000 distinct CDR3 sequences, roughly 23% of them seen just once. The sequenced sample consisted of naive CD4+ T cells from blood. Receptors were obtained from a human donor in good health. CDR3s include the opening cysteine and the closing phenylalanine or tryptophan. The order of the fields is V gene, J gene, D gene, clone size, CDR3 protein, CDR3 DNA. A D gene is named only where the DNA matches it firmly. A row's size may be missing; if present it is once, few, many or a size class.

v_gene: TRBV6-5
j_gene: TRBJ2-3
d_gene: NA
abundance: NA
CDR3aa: CASSYYRGIGADTQYF
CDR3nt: TGTGCCAGCAGTTATTATCGGGGAATCGGGGCAGATACGCAGTATTTT

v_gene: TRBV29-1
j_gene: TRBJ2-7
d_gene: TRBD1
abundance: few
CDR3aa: CSVVRDSYEQYF
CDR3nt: TGCAGCGTTGTAAGGGACAGCTACGAGCAGTACTTC

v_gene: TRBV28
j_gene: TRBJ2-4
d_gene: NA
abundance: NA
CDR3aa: CASSSPPGGLAKNIQYF
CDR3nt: TGTGCCAGCAGTTCCCCGCCCGGGGGTCTAGCCAAAAACATTCAGTACTTC

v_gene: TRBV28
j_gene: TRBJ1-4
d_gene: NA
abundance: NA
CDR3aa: CASSQGGMEEKLFF
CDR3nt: TGTGCCAGCAGTCAGGGAGGGATGGAGGAAAAACTGTTTTTT

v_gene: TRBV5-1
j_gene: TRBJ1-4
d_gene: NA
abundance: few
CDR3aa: CASSPRDLYEKLFF
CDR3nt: TGCGCCAGCAGCCCCCGGGACTTATATGAAAAACTGTTTTTT

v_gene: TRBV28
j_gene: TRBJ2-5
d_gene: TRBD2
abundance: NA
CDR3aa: CASSLQGLAGVSKGTQYF
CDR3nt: TGTGCCAGCAGTTTACAGGGACTAGCGGGAGTATCTAAGGGGACCCAGTACTTC

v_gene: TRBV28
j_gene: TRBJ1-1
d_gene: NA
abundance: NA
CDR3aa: CASSLVTAGLNTEAFF
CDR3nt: TGTGCCAGCAGTTTAGTCACGGCAGGTTTGAACACTGAAGCTTTCTTT

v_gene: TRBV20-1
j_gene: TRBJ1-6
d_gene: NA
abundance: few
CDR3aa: CSASERAYNSPLHF
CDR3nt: TGCAGTGCTAGCGAGAGGGCCTATAATTCACCCCTCCACTTT

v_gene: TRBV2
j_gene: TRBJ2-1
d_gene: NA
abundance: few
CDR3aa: CASSPRVGGEQFF
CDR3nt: TGTGCCAGCAGCCCGAGAGTGGGGGGAGAGCAGTTCTTC

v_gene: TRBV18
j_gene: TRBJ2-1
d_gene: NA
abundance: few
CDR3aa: CASSPMGNEQFF
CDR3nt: TGTGCCAGCTCACCAATGGGGAATGAGCAGTTCTTC

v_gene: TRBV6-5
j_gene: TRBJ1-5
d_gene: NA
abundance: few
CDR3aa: CASSYGKFRERHF
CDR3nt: TGTGCCAGCAGTTACGGGAAATTTAGGGAGCGGCATTTT

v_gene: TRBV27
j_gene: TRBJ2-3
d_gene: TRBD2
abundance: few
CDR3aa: CASSLGRATDTQYF
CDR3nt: TGTGCCAGCAGTTTGGGGAGGGCAACGGATACGCAGTATTTT

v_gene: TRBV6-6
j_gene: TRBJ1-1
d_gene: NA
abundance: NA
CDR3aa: CASIYEGFEAFF
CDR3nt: TGTGCCAGCATCTACGAGGGGTTTGAAGCTTTCTTT

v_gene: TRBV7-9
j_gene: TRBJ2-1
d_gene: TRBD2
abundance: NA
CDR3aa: CASSPLAGGFNEQFF
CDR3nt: TGTGCCAGCAGCCCACTAGCGGGAGGTTTCAATGAGCAGTTCTTC

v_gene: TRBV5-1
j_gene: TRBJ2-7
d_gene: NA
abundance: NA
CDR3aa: CASSLDRSRGLIYEQYF
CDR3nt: TGCGCCAGCAGCTTGGATCGGAGCAGGGGCCTGATCTACGAGCAGTACTTC

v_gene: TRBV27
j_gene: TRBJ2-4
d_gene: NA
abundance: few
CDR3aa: CASSPRLGRVLQYF
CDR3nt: TGTGCCAGCAGCCCCAGACTAGGGAGAGTGCTTCAGTACTTC

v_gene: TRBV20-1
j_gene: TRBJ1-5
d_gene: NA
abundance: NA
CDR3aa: CSASTKTGLNQPQHF
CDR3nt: TGCAGTGCTAGTACAAAGACTGGTTTGAATCAGCCCCAGCATTTT

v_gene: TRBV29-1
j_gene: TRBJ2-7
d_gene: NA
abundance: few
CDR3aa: CSVEGLPGYEQYF
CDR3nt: TGCAGCGTTGAAGGACTCCCGGGATACGAGCAGTACTTC

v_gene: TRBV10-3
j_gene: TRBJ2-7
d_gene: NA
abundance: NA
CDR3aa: CAISAGSPYEQYF
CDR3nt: TGTGCCATCAGTGCGGGATCTCCCTACGAGCAGTACTTC

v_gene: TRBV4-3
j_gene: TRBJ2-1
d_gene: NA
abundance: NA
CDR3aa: CASSQDGVNEQFF
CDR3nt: TGCGCCAGCAGCCAAGACGGCGTCAATGAGCAGTTCTTC

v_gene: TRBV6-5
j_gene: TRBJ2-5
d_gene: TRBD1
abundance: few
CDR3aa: CASSQWDSAKETQYF
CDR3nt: TGTGCCAGCAGTCAATGGGACAGTGCCAAAGAGACCCAGTACTTC

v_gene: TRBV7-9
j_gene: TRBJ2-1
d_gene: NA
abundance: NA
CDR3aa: CASRHLGRTYNEQFF
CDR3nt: TGTGCCAGCAGACACCTGGGCCGGACTTACAATGAGCAGTTCTTC

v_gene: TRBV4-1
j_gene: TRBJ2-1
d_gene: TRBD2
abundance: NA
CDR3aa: CASSQDPTTSGISREQFF
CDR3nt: TGCGCCAGCAGCCAAGACCCCACAACTAGCGGGATCAGTAGGGAGCAGTTCTTC

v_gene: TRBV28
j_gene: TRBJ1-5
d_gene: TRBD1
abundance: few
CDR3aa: CASSFSTTGVRPQHF
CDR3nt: TGTGCCAGCAGTTTTAGTACGACAGGGGTCCGGCCCCAGCATTTT

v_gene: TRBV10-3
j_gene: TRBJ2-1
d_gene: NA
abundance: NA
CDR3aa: CAISDSSYNEQFF
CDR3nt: TGTGCCATCAGCGACAGCTCCTACAATGAGCAGTTCTTC

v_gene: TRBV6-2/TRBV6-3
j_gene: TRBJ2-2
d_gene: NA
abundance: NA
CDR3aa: CASMEVFGGELFF
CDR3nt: TGTGCCAGCATGGAAGTCTTTGGCGGGGAGCTGTTTTTT

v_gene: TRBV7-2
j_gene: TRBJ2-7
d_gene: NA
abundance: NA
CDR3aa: CASSVASYEQYF
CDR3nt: TGTGCCAGCAGCGTAGCCTCTTACGAGCAGTACTTC

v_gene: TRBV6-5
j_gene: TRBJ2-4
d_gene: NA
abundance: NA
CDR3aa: CASKSTGAKNIQYF
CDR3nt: TGTGCCAGCAAATCGACCGGCGCCAAAAACATTCAGTACTTC

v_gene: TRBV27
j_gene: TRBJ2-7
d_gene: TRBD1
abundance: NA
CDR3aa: CASSPGRQGASSYEQYF
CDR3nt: TGTGCCAGCAGCCCCGGGCGACAGGGAGCTAGTTCCTACGAGCAGTACTTC

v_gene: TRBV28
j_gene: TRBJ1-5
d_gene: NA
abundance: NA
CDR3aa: CASSLSGTGNQPQHF
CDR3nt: TGTGCCAGCAGTTTGTCCGGGACGGGGAATCAGCCCCAGCATTTT